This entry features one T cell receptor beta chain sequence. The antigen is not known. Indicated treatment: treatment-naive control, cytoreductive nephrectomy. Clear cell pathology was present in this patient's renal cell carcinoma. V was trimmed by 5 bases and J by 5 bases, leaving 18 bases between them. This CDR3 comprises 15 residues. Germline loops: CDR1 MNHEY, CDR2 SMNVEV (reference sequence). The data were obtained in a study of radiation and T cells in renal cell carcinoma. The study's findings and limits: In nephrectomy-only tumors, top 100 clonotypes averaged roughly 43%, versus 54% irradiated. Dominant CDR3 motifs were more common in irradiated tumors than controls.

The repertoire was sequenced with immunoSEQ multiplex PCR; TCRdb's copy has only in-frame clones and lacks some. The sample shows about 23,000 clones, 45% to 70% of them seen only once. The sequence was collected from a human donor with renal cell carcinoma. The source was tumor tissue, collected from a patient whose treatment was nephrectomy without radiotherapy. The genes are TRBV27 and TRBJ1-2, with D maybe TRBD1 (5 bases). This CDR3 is CASSRRPEGSYGYTF. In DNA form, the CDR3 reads TGTGCCAGCAGTCGACGCCCGGAGGGGTCATATGGCTACACCTTC.